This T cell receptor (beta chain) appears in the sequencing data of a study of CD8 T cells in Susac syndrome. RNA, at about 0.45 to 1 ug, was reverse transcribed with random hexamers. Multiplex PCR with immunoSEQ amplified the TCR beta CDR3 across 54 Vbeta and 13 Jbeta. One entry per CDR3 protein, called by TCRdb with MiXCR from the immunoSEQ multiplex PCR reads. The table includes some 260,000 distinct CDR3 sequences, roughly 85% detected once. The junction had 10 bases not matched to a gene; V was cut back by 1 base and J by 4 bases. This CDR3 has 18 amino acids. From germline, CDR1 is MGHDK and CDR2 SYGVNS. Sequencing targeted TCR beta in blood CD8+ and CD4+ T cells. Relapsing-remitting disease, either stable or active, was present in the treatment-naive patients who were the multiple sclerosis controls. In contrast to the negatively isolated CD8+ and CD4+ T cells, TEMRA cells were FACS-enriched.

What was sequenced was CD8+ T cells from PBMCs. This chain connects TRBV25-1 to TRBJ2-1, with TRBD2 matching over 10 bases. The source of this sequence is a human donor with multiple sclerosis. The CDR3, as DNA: TGTGCCAGCAGTGAATTTGACCTAGCGGGAGAAATTTACAATGAGCAGTTCTTC. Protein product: CASSEFDLAGEIYNEQFF.